What follows are 17 T cell receptor beta chains derived from one specimen sequenced in a study of T cell responses to AZD1222 COVID-19 vaccine. TCRdb keeps only in-frame clones here, not all; method: immunoSEQ multiplex PCR. The table has about 120,000 clones, about 90% seen once. The material was peripheral blood, obtained on day 0 of AZD1222 vaccination. The receptors here all came from an adult in good health.

This chain links TRBV28 with TRBJ1-5, with D possibly TRBD1 on 5 matching bases. Deletions cut 5 bases from V and 0 bases from J, with 8 bases between. The CDR3 runs to 14 residues. CDR1 and CDR2 from the germline V gene are MDHEN and SYDVKM. CDR3 coding DNA: TGTGCCAGCAGTGGCGGGGGTAGCAATCAGCCCCAGCATTTT. Translating it yields CASSGGGSNQPQHF. The variable domain in full, with the rest retrieved from reference TRBV28 and TRBJ1-5, is DVKVTQSSRYLVKRTGEKVFLECVQDMDHENMFWYRQDPGLGLRLIYFSYDVKMKEKGDIPEGYSVSREKKERFSLILESASTNQTSMYLCASSGGGSNQPQHFGDGTRLSIL.

V usage is TRBV15 and J usage is TRBJ1-5; D remains ambiguous. This CDR3 is built from 16 residues. The V end was cut by 0 bases, the J end by 2 bases, with 11 bases between. Germline V gene sequence: CDR1 LNHNV, CDR2 YYDKDF (reference sequence). The CDR3 DNA reads TGTGCCACCAGCAGAGACCTAGGAACGGGCAATCAGCCCCAGCATTTT. Protein: CATSRDLGTGNQPQHF.

J is TRBJ2-5 and V is TRBV12-3 or TRBV12-4; no definite D call. V lost 4 bases and J lost 3, with 6 bases in between. This CDR3 contains 12 residues. CDR3 in DNA: TGTGCCAGCAGTTCAAACAAAGAGACCCAGTACTTC. Its translation: CASSSNKETQYF.

CDR3 loop: CASKGGGANEKLFF. Here the CDR3 DNA reads TGTGCCAGCAAAGGGGGAGGGGCTAATGAAAAACTGTTTTTT. The chain carries TRBV28 and TRBJ1-4; weak D call: TRBD1 (6 bases). CDR3 length: 14 amino acids. Germline V CDR1 and CDR2: MDHEN, SYDVKM. Trimming took off 7 bases at V and 3 bases at J, with 12 bases between the two ends.

The CDR3: CASSSSTGGGGNTIYF. The CDR3 DNA reads TGTGCCAGCAGTTCCTCGACAGGGGGGGGTGGAAACACCATATATTTT. The gene calls are TRBV28 and TRBJ1-3; 9 positions match TRBD1. J lost 3 bases, V lost 4 bases, and 7 bases had no gene match. Germline values: CDR1 MDHEN, CDR2 SYDVKM. CDR3 length: 16 amino acids.

The chain combines TRBV5-1 with TRBJ1-1, with D unresolved. The CDR3 sequence is 13 residues long. Per the germline V gene, CDR1 is SGHRS and CDR2 is YFSETQ. V dropped 2 bases and J dropped 6 bases, with 11 bases sitting between them. DNA of the CDR3: TGCGCCAGCAGCTTTGACACGTCCCCTGAAGCTTTCTTT. As protein: CASSFDTSPEAFF.

The chain recombines TRBV9 with TRBJ1-1, with D possibly being TRBD1 (6 bases). V was trimmed by 0 bases and J by 1 base, leaving 10 bases between them. CDR3 length: 15 amino acids. The germline gives CDR1 SGDLS, CDR2 YYNGEE. The CDR3 here is CASSVAEGGNTEAFF. The CDR3 DNA reads TGTGCCAGCAGCGTAGCAGAAGGGGGGAACACTGAAGCTTTCTTT.

CDR3 sequence reads: CASSDGGSTEAFF. The CDR3 nucleotides read TGTGCCAGCAGTGATGGGGGTAGCACTGAAGCTTTCTTT. The chain has TRBV25-1 and TRBJ1-1; tentative D call: TRBD1 (5 bases). V was clipped by 3 bases and J by 4 bases, with 9 bases between them. The CDR3 is 13 amino acids. CDR1 is MGHDK and CDR2 is SYGVNS in the germline V gene.

This chain uses TRBV4-3 with TRBJ1-2; D not resolved. The CDR3 extends over 17 amino acids. The germline CDR1 and CDR2 sequences are LGHNA and YSLEER. V lost 0 bases, J lost 4 bases, and 18 bases lay in between. CDR3 in amino acids: CASSQELRARGGYGYTF. The CDR3 DNA reads TGCGCCAGCAGCCAAGAGTTAAGGGCCCGGGGTGGCTATGGCTACACCTTC.

The chain joins TRBV12-3 or TRBV12-4 to TRBJ2-7, with D perhaps being TRBD1 or TRBD2 (5 bases each). V lost 5 bases to trimming and J lost 5 bases, with 10 bases between them. This CDR3 comprises 12 residues. CDR3 sequence: CASSAPGHEQYF. The CDR3 DNA reads as TGTGCCAGCAGTGCCCCGGGGCACGAGCAGTACTTC.

The chain has TRBV5-4 and TRBJ1-1; no reliable D call. This CDR3 region has 12 residues. The germline V gene has CDR1 SGHNT and CDR2 YYREEE (reference sequence). V was clipped by 2 bases and J by 1 base, with 3 bases between them. CDR3 sequence: CASSFKNTEAFF. The CDR3, as DNA: TGTGCCAGCAGCTTTAAGAACACTGAAGCTTTCTTT.

V usage is TRBV5-8 and J usage is TRBJ2-1; 7 bases map to TRBD1. Germline loops: CDR1 SGHTS, CDR2 YDEGEE. J lost 0 bases, V lost 0 bases, and 3 bases had no gene match. This CDR3 region has 16 residues. DNA of the CDR3: TGTGCCAGCAGCTTGGTGACAGGGAGCTCCTACAATGAGCAGTTCTTC. Protein product: CASSLVTGSSYNEQFF.

The chain couples TRBV9 to TRBJ2-1, with TRBD1 identical over 8 bases. The CDR3 sequence is 16 residues long. With 2 bases clipped from V and 9 bases from J, the junction kept 13 bases outside the gene matches. In germline, CDR1 is SGDLS, CDR2 YYNGEE. The CDR3 loop reads CASSVAETGASFEQFF. The CDR3 nucleotides are TGTGCCAGCAGCGTGGCGGAGACAGGGGCATCTTTTGAGCAGTTCTTC.

The chain joins TRBV25-1 to TRBJ2-5; no clear D. The length of the CDR3 is 14 residues. V gave up 3 bases and J gave up 3 bases, with 11 bases separating them. Germline loops: CDR1 MGHDK, CDR2 SYGVNS. The CDR3 reads CASSDVGWKETQYF. The CDR3 nucleotides are TGTGCCAGCAGTGACGTGGGGTGGAAAGAGACCCAGTACTTC.

The rearrangement uses TRBV3-1 (or the pseudogene TRBV3-2) and TRBJ2-2; TRBD2 agrees at 9 bases. Germline-derived CDR1 and CDR2 are LGHDT and YNNKEL (reference sequence). This CDR3 has 17 residues. V was pared by 1 base and J by 7 bases, with 10 bases of the junction left unmatched. The CDR3 coding sequence is TGTGCCAGCAGCCAAGTTTCTAGCGGGGACTTTGGCGGGGAGCTGTTTTTT. The encoded protein is CASSQVSSGDFGGELFF.

The rearrangement uses TRBV6-2 or TRBV6-3 and TRBJ1-5; 7 nucleotides agree with TRBD1. With V trimmed by 6 bases and J by 2 bases, 7 bases remained unmatched. The CDR3 has 15 amino acids. Germline CDR1 MNHEY, CDR2 SVGEGT. CDR3 loop: CASSLGGSGNQPQHF. The CDR3 DNA is TGTGCCAGCAGCTTAGGGGGCTCCGGCAATCAGCCCCAGCATTTT.

This chain links TRBV6-5 with TRBJ2-7; the D gene is possibly TRBD2 (6 bases). Trimming took off 2 bases at V and 7 bases at J, with 15 bases between the two ends. The CDR3 has 14 residues. Germline V gives CDR1 MNHEY, CDR2 SVGAGI. CDR3 nucleotides: TGTGCCAGCAGTTACGGGGGGAGGACGTGGGAGCAGTACTTC. Encoded protein: CASSYGGRTWEQYF.